These T cell receptor beta chains were read from a single sample in a study of control samples from healthy donors and cancer patients. Generated by immunoSEQ multiplex PCR, the TCRdb table keeps only in-frame clones and is missing some. The sample records 98,000 or so clones, about 87% being singletons. Material for sequencing was blood. The receptor source for this set is an older woman in good health. The CDR3 runs from the conserved cysteine through the conserved F or W. The order of the fields is CDR3 protein, CDR3 DNA, D gene, clone size, J gene, V gene. D genes are given only for firm matches. Only part of the rows carry a size: once, few, many, or a class if the clone is expanded.

CDR3: CASSLAGFPLNTEAFF; DNA: TGCGCCAGCAGCTTGGCGGGGTTCCCGTTGAACACTGAAGCTTTCTTT; D: NA; size: NA; J: TRBJ1-1; V: TRBV5-1
CDR3: CASSLGERGGPETQYF; DNA: TGCGCCAGCAGCTTGGGGGAGCGGGGGGGCCCGGAGACCCAGTACTTC; D: TRBD2; size: NA; J: TRBJ2-5; V: TRBV5-1
CDR3: CASGGQFSSGNTIYF; DNA: TGTGCTAGTGGCGGACAGTTTAGCTCTGGAAACACCATATATTTT; D: NA; size: NA; J: TRBJ1-3; V: TRBV12-5
CDR3: CASSLGTGVINTEAFF; DNA: TGCGCCAGCAGCTTAGGGACAGGGGTGATTAACACTGAAGCTTTCTTT; D: TRBD1; size: NA; J: TRBJ1-1; V: TRBV5-1
CDR3: CASSPRGNTEAFF; DNA: TGCGCCAGCAGCCCGAGGGGTAACACTGAAGCTTTCTTT; D: NA; size: NA; J: TRBJ1-1; V: TRBV5-1
CDR3: CASSNIASSYNEQFF; DNA: TGTGCCAGCAGTAATATAGCCAGCTCCTACAATGAGCAGTTCTTC; D: NA; size: NA; J: TRBJ2-1; V: TRBV6-5
CDR3: CASSAQNLVNSPLHF; DNA: TGTGCCAGCAGTGCACAAAATCTGGTTAATTCACCCCTCCACTTT; D: NA; size: NA; J: TRBJ1-6; V: TRBV7-2
CDR3: CASSSDPSGANVLTF; DNA: TGTGCCAGCAGCTCGGACCCTTCTGGGGCCAACGTCCTGACTTTC; D: NA; size: once; J: TRBJ2-6; V: TRBV7-2
CDR3: CASSQGQTFRSPLHF; DNA: TGTGCCAGCAGCCAGGGACAAACTTTTCGCTCACCCCTCCACTTT; D: NA; size: NA; J: TRBJ1-6; V: TRBV3-1/TRBV3-2
CDR3: CASSPGQVSSYEQYF; DNA: TGTGCCAGCTCACCGGGCCAGGTTAGCTCCTACGAGCAGTACTTC; D: NA; size: few; J: TRBJ2-7; V: TRBV18
CDR3: CASSLRAGGAWQFF; DNA: TGTGCCAGCAGTTTAAGGGCGGGGGGCGCCTGGCAGTTCTTC; D: TRBD2; size: NA; J: TRBJ2-1; V: TRBV28
CDR3: CASSLELGDSYEQYF; DNA: TGTGCCAGCAGCTTAGAGCTAGGAGACTCCTACGAGCAGTACTTC; D: NA; size: NA; J: TRBJ2-7; V: TRBV7-2
CDR3: CASSLSQGAAGNTIYF; DNA: TGTGCCAGCAGCTTAAGTCAGGGGGCGGCTGGAAACACCATATATTTT; D: TRBD1; size: NA; J: TRBJ1-3; V: TRBV7-8
CDR3: CASSQGEHTEAFF; DNA: TGTGCCAGCAGCCAGGGGGAACACACTGAAGCTTTCTTT; D: NA; size: NA; J: TRBJ1-1; V: TRBV3-1/TRBV3-2